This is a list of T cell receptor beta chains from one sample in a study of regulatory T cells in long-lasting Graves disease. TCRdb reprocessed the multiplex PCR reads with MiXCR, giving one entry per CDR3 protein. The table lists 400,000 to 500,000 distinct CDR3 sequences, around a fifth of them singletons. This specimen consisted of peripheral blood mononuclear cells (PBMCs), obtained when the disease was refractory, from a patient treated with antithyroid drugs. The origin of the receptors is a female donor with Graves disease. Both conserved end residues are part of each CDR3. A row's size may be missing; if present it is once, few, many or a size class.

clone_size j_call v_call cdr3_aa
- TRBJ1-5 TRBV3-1 CASSQDGSNQPQHF
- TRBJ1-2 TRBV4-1 CASSPNAQGGYGYTF
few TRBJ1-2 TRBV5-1 CASSGPGQGANTF
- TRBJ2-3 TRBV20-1 CSAKTSGRTVTQYF
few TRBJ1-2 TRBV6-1 CASTPAGGAEGYTF
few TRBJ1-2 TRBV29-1 CSVETGNYGYTF
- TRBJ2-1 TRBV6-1 CASRMTSGPYNEQFF
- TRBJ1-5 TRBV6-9 CASSYTGGRPQHF
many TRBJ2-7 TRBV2 CATRGGETYEQYF
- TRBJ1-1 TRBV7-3 CASSLTLGAEAFF
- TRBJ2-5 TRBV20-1 CSAQAGGGPRETQYF
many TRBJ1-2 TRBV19 CASSTTSDTHGYTF
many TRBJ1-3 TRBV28 CASSLFRQGAGNTIYF
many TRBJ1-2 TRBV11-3 CASSRRGVKGGNGYTF
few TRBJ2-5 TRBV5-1 CASSHLGKGGGARGETQYF
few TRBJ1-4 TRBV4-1 CASMGRDQKFATNEKLFF
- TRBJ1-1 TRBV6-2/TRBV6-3 CASSYSPSTEAFF
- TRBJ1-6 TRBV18 CASSLDPTVPLHF
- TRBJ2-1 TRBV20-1 CSASLAGGYNEQFF
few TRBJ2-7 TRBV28 CASSLILRGLRFTYEQYF
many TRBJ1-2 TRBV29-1 CSVEKDYGYTF
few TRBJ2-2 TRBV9 CASGREGTGELFF
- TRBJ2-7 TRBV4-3 CASSQAGGDYEQYF
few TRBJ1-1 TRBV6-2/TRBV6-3 CATHAVMRGEAFF
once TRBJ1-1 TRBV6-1 CATSAGQNTEAFF
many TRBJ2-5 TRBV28 CASSLGVGSSPEEETQYF
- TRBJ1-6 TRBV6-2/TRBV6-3 CASSLFAPGLNSPLHF
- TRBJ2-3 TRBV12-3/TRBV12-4 CASSFWGQGGTDTQYF
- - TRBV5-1 CASSLALAGEAQFF
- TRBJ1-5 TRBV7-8 CASSLRDNSNQPQHF
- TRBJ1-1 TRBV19 CASSKSPGNTEAFF
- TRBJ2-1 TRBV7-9 CASSFTRGLYNEQFF
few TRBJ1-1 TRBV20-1 CSARIGQPQNTEAFF
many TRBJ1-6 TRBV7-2 CASSLPGHSPLHF
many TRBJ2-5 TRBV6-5 CASSYSNGPGETQYF
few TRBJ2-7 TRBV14 CASSQDPDSLYEQYF
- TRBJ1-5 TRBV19 CASSPGAGSRQPQHF
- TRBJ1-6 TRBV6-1 CASSQVRGISPLHF
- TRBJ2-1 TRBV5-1 CASSLGGTSAHNEQFF
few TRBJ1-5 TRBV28 CASSLGFGTDDQPQHF
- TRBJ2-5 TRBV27 CASSRYRQGGETQYF
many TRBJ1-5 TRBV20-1 CSAREGINQPQHF
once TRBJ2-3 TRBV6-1 CASSLGASGFTDTQYF
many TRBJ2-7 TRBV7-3 CASSLGQLYEQYF
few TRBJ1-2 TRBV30 CAWSVRDSLLYGYTF
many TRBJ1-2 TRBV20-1 CSASRDGTNYGYTF
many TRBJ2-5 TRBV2 CASSETGGGETQYF
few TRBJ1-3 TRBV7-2 CASSESTGAGNTIYF
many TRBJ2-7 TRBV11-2 CASSFGGVSYEQYF
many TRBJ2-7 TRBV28 CASSKRPSGTPSIGSEQYF
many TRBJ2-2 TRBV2 CASSDSRDGTGELFF
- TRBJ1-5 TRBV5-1 CASSLGEGGGNQPQHF
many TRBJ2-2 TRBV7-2 CASSLFGRSNTGELFF